The text below deals with one T cell receptor beta chain. This specimen belongs to a study of shared clonotypes between healthy human individuals. Study-wide background: Three plates were used per donor for CD4 naive, three for CD4 memory, two for CD8 naive and one for CD8 memory.

Libraries were prepared by immunoSEQ multiplex PCR; TCRdb keeps only in-frame clonotypes and omits some of them. Here the sample spans under 1,100,000 clones, around 78% being singletons. Germline V gene sequence: CDR1 MDHEN, CDR2 SYDVKM. The CDR3 consists of 12 residues. Deletions cut 9 bases from V and 3 bases from J, with 9 bases between. The J gene is TRBJ1-5, the V gene TRBV28; no clear D gene. Sequencing input: memory CD4+ T cells from PBMCs. Stated subset: CD45RA-negative fraction. This receptor was obtained from a man aged 18-30 years in good health. Some clones in this sample may be carry-over from other donors' samples. CDR3 sequence reads: CASGSYNQPQHF. For the CDR3, the DNA is TGTGCCAGTGGATCTTACAATCAGCCCCAGCATTTT.